This is a list of T cell receptor beta chains from one sample in a study of CD4 T cells in relation to SARS-CoV-2 and coronaviruses. Their antigens remain unidentified. TCRdb keeps only in-frame clones here, not all; method: immunoSEQ multiplex PCR. The sample gives around 15,000 clones, about 82% of which show up once; about two fifths is in the top ten. Sequenced sample: CD4+ T cells from PBMCs, cultured in vitro. These receptors were obtained from a human donor in good health. CDR3s include the opening cysteine and the closing phenylalanine or tryptophan. D genes are given only for firm matches. Clone sizes are given selectively: once, few, many, or a class where the clone is expanded.

>TRBJ1-2|once|TRBD1|TRBV5-4
CASSRGDRRHNYGYTF
TGTGCCAGCAGCCGGGGGGACAGGAGACACAACTATGGCTACACCTTC
>TRBJ2-5|-|-|TRBV14
CASSQDRRETQYF
TGTGCCAGCAGCCAAGACAGACGAGAGACCCAGTACTTC
>TRBJ2-5|-|-|TRBV9
CASSAPPSGAETQYF
TGTGCCAGCAGCGCTCCCCCATCCGGGGCTGAGACCCAGTACTTC
>TRBJ1-2|-|-|TRBV5-1
CASAPEAFGEGYTF
TGCGCCAGCGCACCTGAGGCCTTTGGGGAGGGCTACACCTTC
>TRBJ2-7|-|TRBD2|TRBV14
CASSPPGGFREQYF
TGTGCCAGCAGCCCCCCGGGGGGATTTCGGGAGCAGTACTTC
>TRBJ1-1|-|-|TRBV6-1
CASSEGHIAYTEAFF
TGTGCCAGCAGTGAAGGACACATTGCTTACACTGAAGCTTTCTTT
>TRBJ1-5|-|-|TRBV28
CASSLLLVWEKYNQPQHF
TGTGCCAGCAGTTTATTGTTAGTATGGGAGAAGTACAATCAGCCCCAGCATTTT
>TRBJ2-3|-|-|TRBV4-2
CASSLEQGRSTDTQYF
TGTGCCAGCAGCTTAGAACAGGGTAGGAGCACAGATACGCAGTATTTT
>TRBJ2-2|-|-|TRBV7-9
CASIGAGLTGELFF
TGTGCCAGCATCGGGGCGGGCCTCACCGGGGAGCTGTTTTTT
>TRBJ2-7|-|TRBD2|TRBV6-1
CASSELAGVVYEQYF
TGTGCCAGCAGTGAGCTAGCGGGAGTGGTCTACGAGCAGTACTTC
>TRBJ2-3|few|-|TRBV23-1
CASSQSGRDTQYF
TGCGCCAGCAGTCAATCGGGGAGGGATACGCAGTATTTT
>TRBJ2-1|-|-|TRBV3-1/TRBV3-2
CASSQYGRTQQNNEQFF
TGTGCCAGCAGCCAATACGGGCGGACCCAGCAAAACAATGAGCAGTTCTTC
>TRBJ2-5|-|TRBD2|TRBV28
CASLEGGRIQETQYF
TGTGCCAGCCTGGAGGGAGGGAGAATCCAAGAGACCCAGTACTTC
>TRBJ2-1|-|-|TRBV7-8
CASSLDRGNRVQFF
TGTGCCAGCAGCTTAGATAGGGGCAACAGGGTGCAGTTCTTC
>TRBJ2-7|-|TRBD1|TRBV2
CASRPGTGGKQYF
TGTGCCAGCAGACCCGGGACAGGGGGCAAGCAGTACTTC
>TRBJ2-3|-|-|TRBV9
CASSVATLSTDTQYF
TGTGCCAGCAGCGTAGCTACCCTAAGCACAGATACGCAGTATTTT
>TRBJ2-5|-|-|TRBV11-3
CASSLPNQETQYF
TGTGCCAGCAGCCTACCAAACCAAGAGACCCAGTACTTC
>TRBJ2-1|-|TRBD1|TRBV27
CASTPRQGASNEQFF
TGTGCCAGCACCCCCAGACAGGGGGCTAGCAATGAGCAGTTCTTC
>TRBJ1-6|-|-|TRBV20-1
CSASRIVRVDNSPLHF
TGCAGTGCTAGTAGGATCGTCAGGGTAGATAATTCACCCCTCCACTTT
>TRBJ2-7|-|TRBD2|TRBV19
CASSGASGSIREQYF
TGTGCCAGTAGTGGGGCTAGCGGGAGTATTCGCGAGCAGTACTTC
>TRBJ1-4|-|-|TRBV5-1
CASSSGSSGAGANEKLFF
TGCGCCAGCAGCTCAGGCAGTTCTGGAGCTGGGGCTAATGAAAAACTGTTTTTT
>TRBJ1-5|-|-|TRBV11-2
CASSGAGGNQPQHF
TGTGCCAGCAGCGGAGCGGGGGGCAATCAGCCCCAGCATTTT
>TRBJ2-1|-|-|TRBV7-9
CASSLRGKGSGDNEQFF
TGTGCCAGCAGCTTAAGAGGGAAGGGGAGTGGAGACAATGAGCAGTTCTTC
>TRBJ2-5|-|TRBD1|TRBV5-1
CASSLAGTEKETQYF
TGCGCCAGCAGCCTGGCTGGGACAGAGAAAGAGACCCAGTACTTC
>TRBJ2-7|-|TRBD2|TRBV9
CASSGEGAGGSYEQYF
TGTGCCAGCAGCGGAGAGGGAGCGGGAGGGAGCTACGAGCAGTACTTC
>TRBJ1-5|-|-|TRBV19
CASSIPTGRNQPQHF
TGTGCCAGTAGTATTCCGACAGGCCGCAATCAGCCCCAGCATTTT
>TRBJ2-2|-|-|TRBV10-3
CAISESKQWGTGELFF
TGTGCCATCAGTGAGTCGAAACAATGGGGCACCGGGGAGCTGTTTTTT
>TRBJ2-7|-|-|TRBV5-4
CASSLTESSYEQYF
TGTGCCAGCAGCCTAACGGAGAGCTCCTACGAGCAGTACTTC
>TRBJ2-3|-|-|TRBV18
CASSLFSGAAGTDTQYF
TGTGCCAGCTCACTTTTCTCCGGGGCCGCTGGCACAGATACGCAGTATTTT
>TRBJ1-5|-|TRBD1|TRBV4-1
CASSQPGQGNQPQHF
TGCGCCAGCAGCCAACCGGGACAGGGTAATCAGCCCCAGCATTTT
>TRBJ1-2|few|-|TRBV28
CASRMDNYGYTF
TGTGCGAGCAGGATGGATAACTATGGCTACACCTTC
>TRBJ1-3|-|TRBD1|TRBV3-1/TRBV3-2
CASSRGQRFSGNTIYF
TGTGCCAGCAGCCGGGGACAGCGGTTCTCTGGAAACACCATATATTTT